This passage covers 8 T cell receptor beta chains from one sample sequenced in a study of blood T cell repertoires in COVID-19 (dated by TCRdb to the early 2020s). Receptors were amplified or captured by the immunoSEQ multiplex PCR assay. The source is immuneACCESS, and TCRdb retained only in-frame sequences with V and J called. Part of the clones is not carried over; for the studies checked, unresolved V genes explain less than half of this, and the remainder is unexplained. The sample table shows about 230,000 clones, and around nine tenths are seen once. The biggest ten clones account for about 4% of the sample. Sequencing was done on a sample of PBMCs or T cells enriched from blood (not recorded which). These receptors originate from a woman under 40 who had been exposed to COVID-19.

This chain links TRBV5-6 with TRBJ2-7; 11 bases map to TRBD2. V gave up 3 bases and J gave up 6 bases; unmatched junction bases: 2. There are 13 residues in the CDR3. The germline V gene encodes CDR1 SGHDT and CDR2 YYEEEE. As DNA, the CDR3 is TGTGCCAGCAGCTGGACTAGCGGGCGCGAGCAGTACTTC. Translation: CASSWTSGREQYF.

CDR3 DNA sequence: TGTGCCAGCAGTGGAGGGGGACAGCCTGGTCGCTACACCTTC. Amino acid sequence: CASSGGGQPGRYTF. The chain carries TRBV6-4 and TRBJ1-2, with 7 bases fitting TRBD1. With V trimmed by 4 bases and J by 9 bases, 11 bases remained unmatched. This CDR3 is built from 14 residues. Germline CDR1 and CDR2: MRHNA and SNTAGT.

This chain joins TRBV6-1 and TRBJ2-4; a possible D gene is TRBD1 (6 bases). The CDR3 has 14 residues. Trimming cost V 0 bases and J 8 bases, with 11 bases left between them. Germline-derived CDR1 and CDR2 are MNHNS and SASEGT. The CDR3 sequence is CASSEAIEGDIQYF. CDR3 DNA: TGTGCCAGCAGTGAAGCGATAGAGGGGGACATTCAGTACTTC.

This chain uses TRBV24-1 with TRBJ2-2; D uncertain. The germline V gene encodes CDR1 KGHDR and CDR2 SFDVKD. This CDR3 region has 13 residues. V lost 5 bases to trimming and J lost 5 bases, with 8 bases between them. In nucleotides, the CDR3 is TGTGCCACCAGTGCCCTACTGACCGGGGAGCTGTTTTTT. Translated, it gives CATSALLTGELFF.

The chain employs TRBV29-1 and TRBJ1-2, with TRBD1 matching 7 bases. The CDR3 is 12 amino acids. Germline V gene sequence: CDR1 SQVTM, CDR2 ANQGSEA. V was pared by 4 bases and J by 11 bases, with 10 bases of the junction left unmatched. The CDR3: CSVAGQVLGYTF. The CDR3 bases are TGCAGCGTTGCCGGACAGGTTCTAGGATACACCTTC.

The rearrangement uses TRBV10-2 and TRBJ2-1, with TRBD2 identical over 9 bases. This CDR3 contains 16 residues. J lost 1 base, V lost 7 bases, and 8 bases had no gene match. CDR1 WSHSY and CDR2 SAAADI come from the germline V gene. The CDR3, as DNA: TGCGCCAGCACCGGCGGGAGGGCCGGGTCCTACAATGAGCAGTTCTTC. This translates into CASTGGRAGSYNEQFF.

This clone has only one observation. The V call is TRBV15, the J call TRBJ2-2; 10 bases line up with TRBD2. Germline lookup yields CDR1 LNHNV and CDR2 YYDKDF (reference sequence). This CDR3 comprises 14 residues. V was pared by 1 base and J by 8 bases, with 1 base of the junction left unmatched. CDR3 region: CATSRGTSGGELFF. The CDR3 DNA is TGTGCCACCAGCAGAGGGACTAGCGGAGGGGAGCTGTTTTTT.

The V call is TRBV5-6, the J call TRBJ2-3; 10 nucleotides agree with TRBD2. CDR3 size: 16 residues. CDR1 is SGHDT, CDR2 YYEEEE, per germline. With 3 bases clipped from V and 5 bases from J, the junction kept 9 bases outside the gene matches. CDR3 coding DNA: TGTGCCAGCAGCTCGACTCTAGCGGGAGTTGAAGATACGCAGTATTTT. This sequence encodes CASSSTLAGVEDTQYF.